Listed below are T cell receptor beta chains from one sample, sequenced in a study of blood T cell repertoires in COVID-19. Assay: immunoSEQ multiplex PCR; the TCRdb copy retains only in-frame clones and omits some. The repertoire holds 300,000 to 400,000 clones, approximately 90% seen once, with 3% to 5% in the top ten. The sequenced sample was PBMCs or T cells enriched from blood (not recorded which). The receptors originated from a woman aged 30 to 39 who had been exposed to COVID-19. Both conserved end residues are trimmed from each CDR3. Rows give clone size only sometimes, using once, few, many, or a class for an expanded clone.

TRBV11-1	once	TRBJ2-7	ASSSGTYSYEQY
TRBV6-5	.	TRBJ1-2	ASTQGGHGYGYT
TRBV7-9	few	TRBJ2-2	ASSFPELHRGAVTGELF
TRBV24-1	.	TRBJ2-3	ATGVTETDTQY
TRBV11-2	once	TRBJ2-1	ASSLDGRGWF
TRBV4-2	.	TRBJ2-3	ASSAGTPSTDTQY
TRBV29-1	.	TRBJ2-6	SALSGANVLT
TRBV5-4	.	TRBJ2-3	ASSSLGSDTQY
TRBV25-1	.	TRBJ1-3	ASSEYRQGKGNTIY
TRBV7-2	.	TRBJ2-5	ASSLPPGGVETQY
TRBV11-2	.	TRBJ2-5	ASSSGTGRETQY
TRBV7-9	.	TRBJ2-1	ASLDPLEDEQF
TRBV7-8	.	TRBJ2-3	ASSLGHGGGTDTQY
TRBV19	.	TRBJ1-1	ASNQAQGTEAF
TRBV6-5	.	TRBJ1-1	ASGSLTGDTEAF
TRBV5-4	.	TRBJ2-7	ASSLGSPEQY
TRBV7-6	many	TRBJ2-1	ASSLGQGVINEQF
TRBV21-1	.	TRBJ1-6	ASSKDLGQLSPLH
TRBV5-4	.	TRBJ1-2	ASSLRNRDWYGYT
TRBV3-1/TRBV3-2	.	TRBJ2-5	ASSRNGGDSDQETQY
TRBV12-3/TRBV12-4	once	TRBJ1-2	ASSAWGEGGYT
TRBV18	few	TRBJ2-2	ASSPLTGELF
TRBV4-2	.	TRBJ1-1	ASSQPTLVMNTEAF
TRBV10-3	.	TRBJ1-3	AISETGGTANTIY
TRBV7-9	.	TRBJ2-3	AGGYSTDTQY
TRBV4-3	once	TRBJ2-5	ASSHGGGVQETQY
TRBV5-1	.	TRBJ2-5	ASSGGASGGEYGETQY
TRBV5-4	once	TRBJ1-4	AGSNGWGTTNEKLF
TRBV5-4	.	TRBJ2-7	ASSLAGDSSYEQY
TRBV5-1	.	TRBJ2-3	ASRTDGRDTQY
TRBV11-3	few	TRBJ1-5	ASSPNRGYGPQH
TRBV4-3	few	TRBJ2-5	ASSQAGETQY
TRBV2	.	TRBJ2-7	ASSESSGFKVHEQY
TRBV19	.	TRBJ2-1	ASSITSGGPQF
TRBV15	once	TRBJ1-5	ATTTGGNNQPQH
TRBV4-1	.	TRBJ1-6	ASSREEVISYNSPLH
TRBV20-1	.	TRBJ1-5	SASLGSSADQPQH
TRBV4-2	.	TRBJ1-6	ASSQDPIQGMDSPLH
TRBV7-8	.	TRBJ1-2	ASSSKLRSLNYGYT
TRBV7-3	.	TRBJ1-1	ATSRGPDTEAF
TRBV27	once	TRBJ1-2	ASSLSGRGYT
TRBV10-3	.	TRBJ1-2	AIRPGDSTYGYT
TRBV6-2/TRBV6-3	.	TRBJ2-7	ASSSRTGKKYEQY
TRBV6-5	few	TRBJ1-1	ASSYSSGQTLTF
TRBV11-2	.	TRBJ2-1	ASSLTPGFGLGEQF
TRBV5-1	once	TRBJ2-5	ASSLETRGTQY